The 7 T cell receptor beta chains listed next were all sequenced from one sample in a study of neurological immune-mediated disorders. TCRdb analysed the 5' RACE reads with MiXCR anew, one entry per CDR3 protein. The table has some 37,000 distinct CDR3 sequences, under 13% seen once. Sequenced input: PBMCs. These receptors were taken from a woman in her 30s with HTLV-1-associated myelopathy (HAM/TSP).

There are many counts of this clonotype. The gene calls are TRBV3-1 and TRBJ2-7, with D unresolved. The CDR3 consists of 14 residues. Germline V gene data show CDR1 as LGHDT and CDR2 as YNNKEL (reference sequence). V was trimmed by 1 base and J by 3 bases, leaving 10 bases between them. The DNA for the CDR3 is TGTGCCAGCAGCCAAGTAGCAGGCTACTACGAGCAGTACTTC. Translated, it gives CASSQVAGYYEQYF.

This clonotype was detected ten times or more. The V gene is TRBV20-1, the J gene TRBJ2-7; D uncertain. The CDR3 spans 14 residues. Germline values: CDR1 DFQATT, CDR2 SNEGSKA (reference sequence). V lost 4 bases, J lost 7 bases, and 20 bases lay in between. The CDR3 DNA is TGCAGTGCTATTTCGAACGGCGGCTTTAGGGAGCAGTACTTC. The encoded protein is CSAISNGGFREQYF.

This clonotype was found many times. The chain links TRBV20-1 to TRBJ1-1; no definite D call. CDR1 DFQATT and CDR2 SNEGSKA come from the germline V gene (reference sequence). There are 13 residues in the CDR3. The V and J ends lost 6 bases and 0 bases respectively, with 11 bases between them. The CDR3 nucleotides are TGCAGTGCCCCCAGTACTTTGAACACTGAAGCTTTCTTT. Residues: CSAPSTLNTEAFF.

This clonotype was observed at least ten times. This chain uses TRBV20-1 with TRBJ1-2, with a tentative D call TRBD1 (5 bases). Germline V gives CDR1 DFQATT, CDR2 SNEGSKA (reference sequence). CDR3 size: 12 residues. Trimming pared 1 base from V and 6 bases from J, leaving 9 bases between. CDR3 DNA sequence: TGCAGTGCTAGAGGCCCAGGGCATGGCTACACCTTC. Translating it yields CSARGPGHGYTF.

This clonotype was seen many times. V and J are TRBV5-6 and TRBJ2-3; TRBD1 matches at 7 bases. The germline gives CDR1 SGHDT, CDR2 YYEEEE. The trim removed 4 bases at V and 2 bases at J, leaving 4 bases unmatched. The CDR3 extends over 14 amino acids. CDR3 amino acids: CASSGGQATDTQYF. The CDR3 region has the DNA TGTGCCAGCAGCGGCGGACAGGCCACAGATACGCAGTATTTT.

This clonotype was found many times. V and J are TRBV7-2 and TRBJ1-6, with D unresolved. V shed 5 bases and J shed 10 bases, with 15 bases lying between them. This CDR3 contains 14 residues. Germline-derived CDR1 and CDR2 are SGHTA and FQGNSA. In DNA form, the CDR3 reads TGTGCCAGCAGCCAGCGGACTTCGCGCTCACCCCTCCACTTT. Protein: CASSQRTSRSPLHF. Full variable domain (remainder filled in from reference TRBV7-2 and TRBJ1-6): GAGVSQSPSNKVTEKGKDVELRCDPISGHTALYWYRQSLGQGLEFLIYFQGNSAPDKSGLPSDRFSAERTGGSVSTLTIQRTQQEDSAVYLCASSQRTSRSPLHFGNGTRLTVT.

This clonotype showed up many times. CDR3 bases: TGCAGTGCTAGCCCCCTCACAGGGTCGTACGCTGAAGCTTTCTTT. Its protein product is CSASPLTGSYAEAFF. The chain joins TRBV20-1 to TRBJ1-1, with a tentative D call TRBD1 (6 bases). Germline CDR1 is DFQATT and CDR2 is SNEGSKA (reference sequence). Deletions cut 3 bases from V and 6 bases from J, with 20 bases between. The CDR3 has 15 residues.